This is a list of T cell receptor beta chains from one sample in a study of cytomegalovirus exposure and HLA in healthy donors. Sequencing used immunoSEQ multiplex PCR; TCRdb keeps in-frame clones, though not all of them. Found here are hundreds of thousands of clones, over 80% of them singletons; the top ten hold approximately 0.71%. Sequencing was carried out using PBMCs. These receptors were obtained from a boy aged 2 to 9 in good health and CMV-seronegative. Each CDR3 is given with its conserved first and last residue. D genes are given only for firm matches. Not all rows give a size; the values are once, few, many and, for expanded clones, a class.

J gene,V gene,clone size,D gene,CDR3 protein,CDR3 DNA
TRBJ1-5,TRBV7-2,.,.,CASSLGGVGQPQHF,TGTGCCAGCAGCTTAGGGGGAGTCGGTCAGCCCCAGCATTTT
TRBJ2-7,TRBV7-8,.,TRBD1,CASSLPGQLYEQYF,TGTGCCAGCAGCCTTCCGGGACAGCTCTACGAGCAGTACTTC
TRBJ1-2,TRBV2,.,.,CASKPETGNYGYTF,TGTGCCAGCAAGCCAGAGACTGGCAACTATGGCTACACCTTC
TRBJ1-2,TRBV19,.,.,CASSAPGVGYTF,TGTGCCAGTAGTGCCCCCGGTGTTGGCTACACCTTC
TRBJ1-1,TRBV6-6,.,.,CASFNEGTTEAFF,TGTGCCAGCTTCAATGAGGGAACCACTGAAGCTTTCTTT
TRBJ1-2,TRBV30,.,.,CAWALGMGSYGYTF,TGTGCCTGGGCTTTGGGTATGGGCAGCTATGGCTACACCTTC
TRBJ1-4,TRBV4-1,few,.,CASSQAHGREKLFF,TGCGCCAGCAGCCAAGCCCACGGTCGTGAAAAACTGTTTTTT
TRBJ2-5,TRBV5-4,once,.,CASSRTDQETQYF,TGTGCCAGCAGCCGGACAGACCAAGAGACCCAGTACTTC
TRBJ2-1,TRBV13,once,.,CASSWAGKAYNEQFF,TGTGCCAGCAGCTGGGCGGGAAAGGCCTACAATGAGCAGTTCTTC
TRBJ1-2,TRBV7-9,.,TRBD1,CASSLTSPGTGEGYTF,TGTGCCAGCAGCTTAACTTCCCCCGGGACAGGGGAGGGCTACACCTTC
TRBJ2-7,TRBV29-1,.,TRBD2,CSVGDSGTSGTYEQYF,TGCAGCGTCGGGGACTCCGGGACTAGCGGGACCTACGAGCAGTACTTC
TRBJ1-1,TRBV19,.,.,CASIRGITYNTEAFF,TGTGCCAGTATCCGAGGCATAACTTATAACACTGAAGCTTTCTTT
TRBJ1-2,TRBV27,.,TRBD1,CASSRGGAYGYTF,TGTGCCAGCAGCCGAGGGGGCGCGTATGGCTACACCTTC
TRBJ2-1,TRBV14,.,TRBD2,CASNWGAGGEQFF,TGTGCCAGCAACTGGGGAGCGGGGGGAGAGCAGTTCTTC
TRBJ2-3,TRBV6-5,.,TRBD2,CASSPIAGETDTQYF,TGTGCCAGCAGTCCCATAGCGGGAGAAACAGATACGCAGTATTTT
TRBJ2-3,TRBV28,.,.,CAIQGLSPDTQYF,TGTGCCATTCAAGGACTATCCCCAGATACGCAGTATTTT
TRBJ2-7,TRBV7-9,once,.,CASSSRAYEQYF,TGTGCCAGCAGCTCACGAGCCTACGAGCAGTACTTC
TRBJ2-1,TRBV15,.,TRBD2,CATSSGLAGDNEQFF,TGTGCCACCAGCAGCGGACTAGCGGGGGACAATGAGCAGTTCTTC
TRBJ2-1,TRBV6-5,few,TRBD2,CASSYSSGSLFF,TGTGCCAGCAGTTACTCCAGCGGGAGTCTGTTCTTC
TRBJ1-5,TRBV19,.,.,CASSIDHEWALNQPQHF,TGTGCCAGTAGTATAGATCACGAGTGGGCCCTCAATCAGCCCCAGCATTTT
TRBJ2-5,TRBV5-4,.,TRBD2,CASSRTSGDQETQYF,TGTGCCAGCAGCAGGACTAGCGGGGACCAAGAGACCCAGTACTTC
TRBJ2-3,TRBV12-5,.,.,CASGFELGPRNTQYF,TGTGCTAGTGGTTTCGAACTAGGACCCCGGAATACGCAGTATTTT
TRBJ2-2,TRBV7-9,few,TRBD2,CASSLLAGENTGELFF,TGTGCCAGCAGCTTACTTGCGGGAGAGAACACCGGGGAGCTGTTTTTT
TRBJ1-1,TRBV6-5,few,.,CASSPSGVRTEAFF,TGTGCCAGCAGCCCTTCAGGGGTGCGGACTGAAGCTTTCTTT
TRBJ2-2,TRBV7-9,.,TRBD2,CASRGTSKNTGELFF,TGTGCCAGCAGGGGGACTAGCAAGAACACCGGGGAGCTGTTTTTT
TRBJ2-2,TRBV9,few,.,CASSPRRGTPGELFF,TGTGCCAGCAGCCCACGTAGGGGTACACCCGGGGAGCTGTTTTTT
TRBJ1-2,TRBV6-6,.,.,CASSYSTNGYYGYTF,TGTGCCAGCAGTTACTCGACAAACGGATACTATGGCTACACCTTC
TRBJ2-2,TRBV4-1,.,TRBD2,CASSQEAGLAGDTGELFF,TGCGCCAGCAGCCAAGAAGCCGGACTAGCGGGGGACACCGGGGAGCTGTTTTTT
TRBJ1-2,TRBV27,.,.,CASSSGRFGYGYTF,TGTGCCAGCAGTTCGGGAAGGTTTGGCTATGGCTACACCTTC
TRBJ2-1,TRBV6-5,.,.,CASNNVAGWNEQFF,TGTGCCAGCAACAACGTAGCCGGCTGGAATGAGCAGTTCTTC
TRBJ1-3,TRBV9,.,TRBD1,CASSVGDRIDTIYF,TGTGCCAGCAGCGTAGGGGACAGAATTGACACCATATATTTT
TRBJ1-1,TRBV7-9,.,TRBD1,CASSLALTGEDTEAFF,TGTGCCAGCAGCTTAGCTCTAACAGGGGAGGACACTGAAGCTTTCTTT
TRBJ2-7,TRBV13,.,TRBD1,CASSTGTGYYEQYF,TGTGCCAGCAGCACCGGGACAGGGTACTACGAGCAGTACTTC
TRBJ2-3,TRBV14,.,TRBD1,CASSQVPVLGQLTDTQYF,TGTGCCAGCAGCCAAGTCCCGGTGCTGGGACAGCTCACAGATACGCAGTATTTT
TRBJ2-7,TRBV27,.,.,CASSLPGTTKFYEQYF,TGTGCCAGCAGTCTCCCCGGGACAACTAAATTCTACGAGCAGTACTTC